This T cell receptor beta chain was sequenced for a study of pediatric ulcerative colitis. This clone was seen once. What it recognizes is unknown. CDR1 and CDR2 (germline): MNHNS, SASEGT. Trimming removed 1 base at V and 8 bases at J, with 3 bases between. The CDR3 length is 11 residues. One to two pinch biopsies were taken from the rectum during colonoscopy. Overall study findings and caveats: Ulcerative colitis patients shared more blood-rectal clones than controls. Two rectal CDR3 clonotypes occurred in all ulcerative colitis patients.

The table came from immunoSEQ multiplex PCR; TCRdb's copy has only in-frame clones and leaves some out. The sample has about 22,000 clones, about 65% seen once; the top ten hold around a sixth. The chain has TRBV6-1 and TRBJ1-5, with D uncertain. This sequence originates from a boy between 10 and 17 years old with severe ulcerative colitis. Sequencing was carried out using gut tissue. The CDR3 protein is CASSEGEPQHF. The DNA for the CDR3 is TGTGCCAGCAGTGAAGGGGAGCCCCAGCATTTT.